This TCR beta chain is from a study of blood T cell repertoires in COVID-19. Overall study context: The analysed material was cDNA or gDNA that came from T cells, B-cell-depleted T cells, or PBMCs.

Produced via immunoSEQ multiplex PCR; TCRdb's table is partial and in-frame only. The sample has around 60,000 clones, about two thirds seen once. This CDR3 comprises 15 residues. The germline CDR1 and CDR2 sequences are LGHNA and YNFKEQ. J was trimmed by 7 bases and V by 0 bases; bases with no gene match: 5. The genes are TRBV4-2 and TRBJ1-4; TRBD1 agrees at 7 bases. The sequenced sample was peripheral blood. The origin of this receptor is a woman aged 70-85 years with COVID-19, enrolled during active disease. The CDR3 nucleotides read TGTGCCAGCAGCCAAGAGACAGGGCGGATTGAAAAACTGTTTTTT. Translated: CASSQETGRIEKLFF.